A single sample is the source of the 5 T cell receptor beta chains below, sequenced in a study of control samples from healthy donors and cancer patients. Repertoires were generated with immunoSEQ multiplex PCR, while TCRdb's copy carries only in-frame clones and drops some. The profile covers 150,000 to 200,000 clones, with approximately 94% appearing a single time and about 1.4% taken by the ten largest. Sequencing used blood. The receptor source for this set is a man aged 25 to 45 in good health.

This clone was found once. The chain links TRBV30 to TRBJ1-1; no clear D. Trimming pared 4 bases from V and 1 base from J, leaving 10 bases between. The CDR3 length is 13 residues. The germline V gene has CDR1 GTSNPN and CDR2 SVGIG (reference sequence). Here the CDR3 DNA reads TGTGCCTGGATTTACCGGCGGAACACTGAAGCTTTCTTT. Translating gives CAWIYRRNTEAFF. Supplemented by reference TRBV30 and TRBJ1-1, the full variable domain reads SQTIHQWPATLVQPVGSPLSLECTVEGTSNPNLYWYRQAAGRGLQLLFYSVGIGQISSEVPQNLSASRPQDRQFILSSKKLLLSDSGFYLCAWIYRRNTEAFFGQGTRLTVV.

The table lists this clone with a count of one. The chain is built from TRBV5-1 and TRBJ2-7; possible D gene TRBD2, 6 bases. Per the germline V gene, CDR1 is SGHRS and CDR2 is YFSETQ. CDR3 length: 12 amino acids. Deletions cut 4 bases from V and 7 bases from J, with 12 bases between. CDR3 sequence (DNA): TGCGCCAGCAGCGGAGGGCTAGGGGAGCAGTACTTC. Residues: CASSGGLGEQYF.

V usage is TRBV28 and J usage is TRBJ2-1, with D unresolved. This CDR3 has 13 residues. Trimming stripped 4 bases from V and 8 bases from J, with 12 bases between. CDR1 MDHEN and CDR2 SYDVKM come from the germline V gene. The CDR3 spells CASSSARHDEQFF. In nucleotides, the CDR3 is TGTGCCAGCAGTTCGGCCCGGCATGATGAGCAGTTCTTC.

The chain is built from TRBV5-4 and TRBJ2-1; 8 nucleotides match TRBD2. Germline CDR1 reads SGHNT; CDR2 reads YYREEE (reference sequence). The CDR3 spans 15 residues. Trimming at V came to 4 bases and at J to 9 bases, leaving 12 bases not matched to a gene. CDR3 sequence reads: CASSQGLGGNGEQFF. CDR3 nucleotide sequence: TGTGCCAGCAGCCAGGGACTAGGAGGGAATGGTGAGCAGTTCTTC.

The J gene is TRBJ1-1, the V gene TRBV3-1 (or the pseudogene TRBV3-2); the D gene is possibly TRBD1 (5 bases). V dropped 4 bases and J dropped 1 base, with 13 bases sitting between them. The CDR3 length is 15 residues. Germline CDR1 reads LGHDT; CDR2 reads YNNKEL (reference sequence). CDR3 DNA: TGTGCCAGCAGCCGGGTGACAGTTCAGAACACTGAAGCTTTCTTT. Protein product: CASSRVTVQNTEAFF.